This is a list of T cell receptor beta chains from one sample in a study of CD8 T cells in Susac syndrome. TCRdb re-called the immunoSEQ multiplex PCR reads through MiXCR, storing one row per CDR3 protein. The table shows 110,000 or so distinct CDR3 sequences, with around 94% occurring only once. Sequencing was carried out using CD4+ T cells from PBMCs. The receptors originated from a human donor with multiple sclerosis. CDR3s include the opening cysteine and the closing phenylalanine or tryptophan. D genes are given only for firm matches. Clone sizes are given selectively: once, few, many, or a class where the clone is expanded.

size: .
J: TRBJ2-5
V: TRBV5-1
D: .
DNA: TGCGCCAGCAGCTTGGATCGAGGTTCGGAGACCCAGTACTTC
CDR3: CASSLDRGSETQYF

size: .
J: TRBJ1-1
V: TRBV5-1
D: .
DNA: TGCGCCAGCAGCTTGGCCGGGACGGCGAACACTGAAGCTTTCTTT
CDR3: CASSLAGTANTEAFF

size: once
J: TRBJ1-1
V: TRBV7-9
D: TRBD1
DNA: TGTGCCAGCAGCTCCGGACAGGGTAGAAGCACTGAAGCTTTCTTT
CDR3: CASSSGQGRSTEAFF

size: .
J: TRBJ1-1
V: TRBV6-2/TRBV6-3
D: .
DNA: TGTGCCAGCAGGGGGGTTTTCGAGGCTGAAGCTTTCTTT
CDR3: CASRGVFEAEAFF

size: .
J: TRBJ1-1
V: TRBV6-1
D: .
DNA: TGTGCCAGCAGTGAACGGACTAACCCTGAAGCTTTCTTT
CDR3: CASSERTNPEAFF

size: once
J: TRBJ2-2
V: TRBV4-3
D: TRBD1
DNA: TGCGCCAGCAGTCGCCGGGACAGTATGACCGGGGAGCTGTTTTTT
CDR3: CASSRRDSMTGELFF

size: .
J: TRBJ1-2
V: TRBV19
D: TRBD1
DNA: TGTGCCAGCCGGGACAGGGGAGGCTATGGCTACACCTTC
CDR3: CASRDRGGYGYTF

size: .
J: TRBJ1-5
V: TRBV18
D: .
DNA: TGTGCCAGCTCACCTTCGGCGTTAGATAGCAATCAGCCCCAGCATTTT
CDR3: CASSPSALDSNQPQHF

size: .
J: TRBJ2-5
V: TRBV7-2
D: .
DNA: TGTGCCAGCAGCTTATGGCGGGGGCCCCAGGAGACCCAGTACTTC
CDR3: CASSLWRGPQETQYF

size: .
J: TRBJ2-1
V: TRBV10-3
D: .
DNA: TGTGCCATCAGTTCGGACGTCAATGAGCAGTTCTTC
CDR3: CAISSDVNEQFF

size: .
J: TRBJ1-5
V: TRBV4-2
D: .
DNA: TGTGCCAGCAGCCAACAGGGCAATCAGCCCCAGCATTTT
CDR3: CASSQQGNQPQHF

size: .
J: TRBJ1-2
V: TRBV25-1
D: TRBD1
DNA: TGTGCCAGCTCAATTGCAGGGGGCGGATATGGCTACACCTTC
CDR3: CASSIAGGGYGYTF

size: .
J: TRBJ2-7
V: TRBV19
D: .
DNA: TGTGCCAGTAGTATAGATCCGCGAAGGGGCGAGCAGTACTTC
CDR3: CASSIDPRRGEQYF

size: .
J: TRBJ1-1
V: TRBV5-1
D: .
DNA: TGCGCCAGCAGCTTGGTTTCGGGGGGCCCGAACACTGAAGCTTTCTTT
CDR3: CASSLVSGGPNTEAFF